This T cell receptor beta chain was obtained from a study of blood T cell repertoires in COVID-19. TCRdb's copy holds only in-frame clones and misses some; the assay was immunoSEQ multiplex PCR. The sample lists roughly 300,000 clones; roughly 79% were seen once. Losses at the gene ends were 4 bases for V and 7 bases for J; bases not matched to a gene: 3. The CDR3 has 13 residues. Germline CDR1 ENHRY, CDR2 SYGVKD. The sequence was collected from a woman aged 55-69 years with active or convalescent COVID-19. The specimen sequenced was peripheral blood. The chain uses TRBV10-3 and TRBJ2-1; TRBD1 matches at 8 bases. CDR3 residues: CAISGTGGNEQFF. CDR3 coding DNA: TGTGCCATCAGTGGCACAGGGGGTAATGAGCAGTTCTTC.